This TCR beta chain was retrieved from a study of CD8+CD57+ T cells in acquired aplastic anemia. Study information: Sorted CD4+ plus CD8+ cells gave DNA averaging roughly 3 ug.

CD8+CD57+ cell expansion had been shown by flow cytometry in patients chosen for sequencing. As regards this clonotype: Its antigen is undetermined.

General study findings and limits: There were twenty-nine CD8+ CDR3 sequences that occurred in both patients and controls. Patients and controls had CD8+ Simpson's diversity values that were not significantly distinct.

This CDR3 has 15 residues. The germline V gene has CDR1 DFQATT and CDR2 SNEGSKA (reference sequence). V lost 1 base and J 6 bases, leaving 16 bases between the germline ends. TCR beta VDJ and CDR3 were profiled, and genomic DNA was the template. One entry per CDR3 protein, called by TCRdb with MiXCR from the reads. The table lists about 160,000 distinct CDR3 sequences, 45% to 55% of them singletons. The chain couples TRBV20-1 to TRBJ2-4; TRBD2 is a possible D gene (6 bases). Sequenced: sorted CD4+, CD8+, or CD8+CD57+ T cells (not recorded which) from PBMCs. The TCR sequence derives from a human donor with aplastic anemia. The CDR3 protein is CSARGLEGSRNIQYF. CDR3 coding DNA: TGCAGTGCTAGAGGTCTGGAGGGGTCTAGAAACATTCAGTACTTC.